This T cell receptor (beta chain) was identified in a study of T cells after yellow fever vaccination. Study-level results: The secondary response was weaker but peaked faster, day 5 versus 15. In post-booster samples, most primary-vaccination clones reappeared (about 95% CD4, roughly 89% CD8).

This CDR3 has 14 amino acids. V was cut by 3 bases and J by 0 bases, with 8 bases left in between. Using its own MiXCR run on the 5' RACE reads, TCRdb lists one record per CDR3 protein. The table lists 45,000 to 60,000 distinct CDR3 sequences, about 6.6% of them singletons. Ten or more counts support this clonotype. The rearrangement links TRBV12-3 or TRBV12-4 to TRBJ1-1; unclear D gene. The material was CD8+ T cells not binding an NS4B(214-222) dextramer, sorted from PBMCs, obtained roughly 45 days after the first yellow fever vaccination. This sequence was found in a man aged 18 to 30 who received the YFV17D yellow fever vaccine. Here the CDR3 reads CASSFTDVNTEAFF. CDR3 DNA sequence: TGTGCCAGCAGTTTCACAGACGTGAACACTGAAGCTTTCTTT.